The 4 T cell receptor beta chains below come from one sample, sequenced in a study of blood T cell repertoires in COVID-19. Here immunoSEQ multiplex PCR was the method, and the copy in TCRdb shows in-frame clones only, minus some. The table lists some 150,000 clones, over 80% of them singletons. The material sequenced was peripheral blood. These receptors were collected from a woman older than 75 with acute or convalescent COVID-19.

The J gene is TRBJ1-2, the V gene TRBV7-2; a weak D match, TRBD1 (6 bases). V lost 8 bases and J lost 4, with 17 bases in between. The germline V gene encodes CDR1 SGHTA and CDR2 FQGNSA. The length of the CDR3 is 14 residues. This CDR3 is CASGKGGQSYGYTF. The CDR3 DNA sequence: TGTGCCAGCGGAAAGGGGGGGCAGAGCTATGGCTACACCTTC.

This rearrangement joins TRBV11-2 to TRBJ2-7; 8 positions match TRBD1. V lost 1 base and J lost 3; bases outside the gene matches: 8. The CDR3 extends over 16 amino acids. Germline V lookup: CDR1 SGHAT, CDR2 FQNNGV. CDR3 region: CASSLANRGMFYEQYF. CDR3 coding DNA: TGTGCCAGCAGCTTAGCTAACAGGGGGATGTTCTACGAGCAGTACTTC.

This clone was detected only once. The V and J genes are TRBV6-2 or TRBV6-3 and TRBJ1-5; possibly TRBD1 for D (6 bases). The CDR3 totals 13 residues. CDR1 MNHEY and CDR2 SVGEGT come from the germline V gene. Trimming removed 8 bases from V and 2 bases from J, with 10 bases in between. For the CDR3, the DNA is TGTGCCAGCTGCCGACAGGGCAATCAGCCCCAGCATTTT. It encodes CASCRQGNQPQHF.

This sequence joins TRBV4-1 and TRBJ1-5; D perhaps matches TRBD1 (6 bases). The V gene's germline CDR1 is MGHRA and CDR2 YSYEKL. The V and J ends lost 0 bases and 6 bases respectively, with 12 bases between them. The CDR3 has 15 residues. The CDR3 loop reads CASSQDGRGVQPQHF. DNA for the CDR3: TGCGCCAGCAGCCAAGATGGGAGGGGGGTTCAGCCCCAGCATTTT.